These 27 T cell receptor beta chains came from one sample sequenced in a study of long-term antiretroviral therapy in people with HIV. An immunoSEQ assay, version v3.0, was performed at survey level. The data were produced by immunoSEQ multiplex PCR, yet TCRdb's version contains in-frame clones alone and is incomplete. The table records some 21,000 clones, more than 70% of them present only once. This material consisted of unsorted PBMCs, taken at the start of antiretroviral therapy. The origin of the receptors is a man aged 50-60 years with HIV.

The chain carries TRBV4-3 and TRBJ2-7, with D possibly called TRBD1 or TRBD2 (5 bases each). Germline CDR1 reads LGHNA; CDR2 reads YSLEER. V was clipped by 0 bases and J by 2 bases, with 17 bases between them. CDR3 size: 17 residues. CDR3 protein: CASSQDPRGFGAYEQYF. DNA of the CDR3: TGCGCCAGCAGCCAAGATCCGAGGGGCTTTGGGGCCTACGAGCAGTACTTC.

This clone turned up a few times. The gene calls are TRBV7-9 and TRBJ1-2; D perhaps matches TRBD1 (5 bases). Per germline, CDR1 SEHNR and CDR2 FQNEAQ (reference sequence). V lost 6 bases, J lost 6 bases, and 17 bases lay in between. This CDR3 region has 14 residues. The CDR3 spells CASSPGPQRDGYTF. CDR3 nucleotide sequence: TGTGCCAGCAGTCCGGGACCCCAGAGGGATGGCTACACCTTC.

CDR3 amino acids: CAREQTSTDTQYF. As DNA, the CDR3 is TGTGCCAGGGAACAGACTAGCACAGATACGCAGTATTTT. The chain couples TRBV2 to TRBJ2-3; D unresolved. This CDR3 region has 13 residues. Germline assignment: CDR1 SNHLY and CDR2 FYNNEI. The V end lost 9 bases, the J end lost 0 bases, and 10 bases lay between the germline ends.

This clone was seen more than once but under ten times. DNA for the CDR3: TGTGCCAGTAGCGTCGAAAGGGTTAACTATGGCTACACCTTC. Translation: CASSVERVNYGYTF. V gene TRBV19 combines with J gene TRBJ1-2; D not resolved. CDR3 size: 14 residues. Per germline, CDR1 LNHDA and CDR2 SQIVND (reference sequence). V was cut by 6 bases and J by 1 base, with 12 bases left in between.

V gene TRBV7-2 combines with J gene TRBJ1-1; D is possibly TRBD1 (6 bases). CDR1 and CDR2 (germline): SGHTA, FQGNSA. The ends were cut back, 4 bases at V and 9 bases at J, with 15 bases in the middle. This CDR3 is 13 amino acids long. The CDR3 reads CASSSPRGTKAFF. The CDR3 coding sequence is TGTGCCAGCAGCTCCCCGAGGGGGACAAAAGCTTTCTTT.

The chain links TRBV28 to TRBJ1-1; D unresolved. Germline V gene lookup returns CDR1 MDHEN and CDR2 SYDVKM. V was clipped by 5 bases and J by 0 bases, with 7 bases between them. The CDR3 has 13 amino acids. CDR3 residues: CASSPRMNTEAFF. CDR3 DNA: TGTGCCAGCAGTCCCCGAATGAACACTGAAGCTTTCTTT.

The rearrangement links TRBV19 to TRBJ2-5, with 8 nucleotides matching TRBD1. V lost 5 bases to trimming and J lost 4 bases; unmatched junction nucleotides: 9. This CDR3 contains 15 residues. In germline, CDR1 is LNHDA, CDR2 SQIVND (reference sequence). CDR3 residues: CASSVTGDEGETQYF. The DNA for the CDR3 is TGTGCCAGTAGTGTGACAGGGGACGAGGGAGAGACCCAGTACTTC.

This clone came up once. This chain connects TRBV29-1 to TRBJ1-1, with D uncertain. Deletions cut 6 bases from V and 1 base from J, with 9 bases between. The germline gives CDR1 SQVTM, CDR2 ANQGSEA. The CDR3 consists of 12 residues. The CDR3 protein is CSVRPQNTEAFF. The CDR3 nucleotides are TGCAGCGTAAGACCTCAGAACACTGAAGCTTTCTTT.

The gene calls are TRBV4-1 and TRBJ2-1; D ambiguous. Germline CDR1 and CDR2: MGHRA and YSYEKL. Trimming took 0 bases from V and 0 from J, leaving 15 bases between them. The CDR3 covers 18 residues. CDR3 region: CASSQDPMAHSSYNEQFF. The CDR3 DNA sequence: TGCGCCAGCAGCCAAGATCCCATGGCTCACAGCTCCTACAATGAGCAGTTCTTC.

This clone was detected only once. The rearrangement joins TRBV11-3 to TRBJ1-2; D remains unclear. The V end lost 3 bases, the J end lost 6 bases, and 11 bases lay between the germline ends. Germline V lookup: CDR1 SGHNT, CDR2 YENEEA. The CDR3 sequence is 13 residues long. The CDR3 loop reads CASSFQTSNGYTF. The CDR3 coding sequence is TGTGCCAGCAGCTTTCAAACGTCCAATGGCTACACCTTC.

The chain couples TRBV5-5 to TRBJ2-1, with D perhaps being TRBD1 or TRBD2 (5 bases each). The V gene's germline CDR1 is SGHKS and CDR2 YYEKEE (reference sequence). V was clipped by 2 bases and J by 3 bases, with 15 bases between them. The CDR3 runs to 16 residues. The CDR3, as DNA: TGTGCCAGCAGCTTAAACCAGGGAGTGATCTACAATGAGCAGTTCTTC. It is translated as CASSLNQGVIYNEQFF.

The rearrangement uses TRBV6-4 and TRBJ2-1; 9 bases align to TRBD1. Unmatched junction bases numbered 9, after V lost 3 bases and J lost 9 bases. CDR1 MRHNA and CDR2 SNTAGT come from the germline V gene. The CDR3 contains 15 residues. The CDR3 sequence is CASSDRDREEGEQFF. The CDR3 nucleotides are TGTGCCAGCAGTGATCGGGACAGGGAAGAGGGTGAGCAGTTCTTC.

This clone was seen more than once but under ten times. The chain has TRBV11-2 and TRBJ1-1; TRBD1 matches at 11 bases. This CDR3 spans 17 amino acids. CDR1 and CDR2 from the germline V gene are SGHAT and FQNNGV. The trim removed 5 bases at V and 4 bases at J, leaving 12 bases unmatched. The CDR3 loop reads CASSRTWTGGVSTEAFF. CDR3 bases: TGTGCCAGCAGCCGAACCTGGACAGGGGGCGTGAGCACTGAAGCTTTCTTT.

The rearrangement uses TRBV27 and TRBJ2-7; 8 bases line up with TRBD1. CDR3 length equals 15 residues. V was clipped by 2 bases and J by 5 bases; unmatched bases: 8. Germline lookup yields CDR1 MNHEY and CDR2 SMNVEV (reference sequence). This CDR3 is CASSLVAGGFHEQYF. DNA of the CDR3: TGTGCCAGCAGTTTAGTCGCAGGGGGCTTCCACGAGCAGTACTTC.

The chain joins TRBV12-5 to TRBJ1-4; 7 bases fit TRBD1. The germline V gene has CDR1 LGHNT and CDR2 FRNRAP. With V trimmed by 7 bases and J by 0 bases, 8 bases remained unmatched. The CDR3 covers 16 residues. The DNA for the CDR3 is TGTGCTAGTGCCTCGGACAGGAGAGCAACTAATGAAAAACTGTTTTTT. Encoded protein: CASASDRRATNEKLFF.

The chain links TRBV28 to TRBJ2-7; D is perhaps TRBD1 (5 bases). Looked up from germline, CDR1 is MDHEN and CDR2 is SYDVKM. The CDR3 length is 13 residues. V was pared by 3 bases and J by 3 bases, with 9 bases between. The CDR3 DNA sequence: TGTGCCAGCAGTTTCCCAGGGCACTACGAGCAGTACTTC. Its translation: CASSFPGHYEQYF. The full variable domain, its missing parts supplied by reference TRBV28 and TRBJ2-7, is DVKVTQSSRYLVKRTGEKVFLECVQDMDHENMFWYRQDPGLGLRLIYFSYDVKMKEKGDIPEGYSVSREKKERFSLILESASTNQTSMYLCASSFPGHYEQYFGPGTRLTVT.

This chain connects TRBV11-1 to TRBJ2-7, with 9 bases matching TRBD1. The V gene end was trimmed by 5 bases and the J gene end by 3 bases; junction bases not matched to a gene: 11. This CDR3 region has 16 residues. The germline gives CDR1 SGHAT, CDR2 FQDESV (reference sequence). The CDR3 bases are TGTGCCAGCAGCCGAGGGGACAGGGCGAGGGACTACGAGCAGTACTTC. Protein product: CASSRGDRARDYEQYF.

The genes are TRBV2 and TRBJ2-4; D may be TRBD1 or TRBD2 (5 bases each). The V end lost 8 bases, the J end lost 0 bases, and 14 bases lay between the germline ends. There are 15 residues in the CDR3. Germline V lookup: CDR1 SNHLY, CDR2 FYNNEI. The CDR3 nucleotides read TGTGCCAGCGGAGAGGGGTCATTAGCCAAAAACATTCAGTACTTC. This encodes CASGEGSLAKNIQYF.

CDR3 DNA sequence: TGTGCTAGTGGTTTGGGAGGGACTAGCGGAAACAATGAGCAGTTCTTC. It codes for CASGLGGTSGNNEQFF. The gene calls are TRBV12-5 and TRBJ2-1; 11 nucleotides line up with TRBD2. The V gene end was trimmed by 1 base and the J gene end by 5 bases; junction bases not matched to a gene: 4. The length of the CDR3 is 16 residues. Germline loops: CDR1 LGHNT, CDR2 FRNRAP.

The chain links TRBV6-5 to TRBJ1-6; possible D gene TRBD1, 6 bases. Germline V CDR1 and CDR2: MNHEY, SVGAGI. The germline V and J ends were trimmed by 2 bases and 6 bases, with 8 bases remaining between them. This CDR3 has 14 residues. The CDR3 loop is CASSYQGINSPLHF. The CDR3 DNA is TGTGCCAGCAGTTACCAGGGGATTAATTCACCCCTCCACTTT.

The rearrangement links TRBV18 to TRBJ1-2; perhaps TRBD1 as D (6 bases). Trimming left V 2 bases short and J 4 bases short, with 14 bases between. Per the germline V gene, CDR1 is KGHSH and CDR2 is LQKENI. The CDR3 loop spans 15 amino acids. CDR3 residues: CASSPITGRSYGYTF. The CDR3 nucleotides read TGTGCCAGCTCACCAATAACAGGGAGGAGCTATGGCTACACCTTC.

The rearrangement joins TRBV19 to TRBJ1-1, with 9 positions matching TRBD1. V shed 3 bases and J 3 bases; nucleotides not matched to a gene: 5. This CDR3 comprises 15 residues. Germline V gene sequence: CDR1 LNHDA, CDR2 SQIVND (reference sequence). In nucleotides, the CDR3 is TGTGCCAGTAGTATCCAAACAGGGGGCTACACTGAAGCTTTCTTT. Amino acids: CASSIQTGGYTEAFF. The full variable domain, rest sourced from reference TRBV19 and TRBJ1-1, is DGGITQSPKYLFRKEGQNVTLSCEQNLNHDAMYWYRQDPGQGLRLIYYSQIVNDFQKGDIAEGYSVSREKKESFPLTVTSAQKNPTAFYLCASSIQTGGYTEAFFGQGTRLTVV.

V usage is TRBV27 and J usage is TRBJ2-7; TRBD2 matches 15 bases. This CDR3 region has 20 residues. Germline V gene data show CDR1 as MNHEY and CDR2 as SMNVEV (reference sequence). Losses at the gene ends were 0 bases for V and 7 bases for J; bases not matched to a gene: 16. CDR3 coding DNA: TGTGCCAGCAGTTTATCCTATAGGAGGGCCGGACTAGCGGGAGGGCGTGAGCAGTACTTC. Translating gives CASSLSYRRAGLAGGREQYF.

This sequence joins TRBV11-3 and TRBJ2-5, with TRBD1 as a possible D gene (6 bases). Trimming cost V 6 bases and J 5 bases, with 16 bases left between them. Germline assignment: CDR1 SGHNT and CDR2 YENEEA. The CDR3 extends over 14 amino acids. CDR3 sequence reads: CASRPRGASETQYF. Written as DNA, the CDR3 is TGTGCCAGCAGGCCCAGGGGAGCAAGCGAGACCCAGTACTTC.

There are a few counts of this clone. The chain is built from TRBV28 and TRBJ1-1, with D perhaps matching TRBD1 (6 bases). V lost 5 bases, J lost 4 bases, and 8 bases lay in between. The CDR3 loop spans 12 amino acids. Germline V gene sequence: CDR1 MDHEN, CDR2 SYDVKM. CDR3 amino acids: CASSPRGTEAFF. CDR3 nucleotides: TGTGCCAGCAGTCCCAGGGGCACTGAAGCTTTCTTT.

The V gene is TRBV5-4, the J gene TRBJ2-6, with 7 bases matching TRBD1. The CDR3 has 20 amino acids. The J segment lost 0 bases and the V segment lost 0 bases, leaving 12 bases of the junction unmatched. Germline lookup yields CDR1 SGHNT and CDR2 YYREEE (reference sequence). The CDR3 bases are TGTGCCAGCAGCTTGGCCTTTAGGACAGGCCGTACCTCTGGGGCCAACGTCCTGACTTTC. It encodes CASSLAFRTGRTSGANVLTF.

This clone is labeled medium-sized. The chain recombines TRBV10-3 with TRBJ1-6, with D hard to call. The ends were cut back, 1 base at V and 0 bases at J, with 7 bases in the middle. The germline CDR1 and CDR2 sequences are ENHRY and SYGVKD. The CDR3 sequence is 16 residues long. The CDR3 DNA sequence: TGTGCCATCAGTGAGTTAGGGAGCTCCTATAATTCACCCCTCCACTTT. It codes for CAISELGSSYNSPLHF.